This T cell receptor beta chain was found in a study of T cell responses to AZD1222 COVID-19 vaccine. Clones were sequenced by immunoSEQ multiplex PCR, and TCRdb holds only the in-frame ones, with some missing. The sample holds about 120,000 clones, over 75% seen once. Study-wide results and caveats: Compared with day 0, the breadth and depth of the Spike-specific TCR repertoire rose significantly after two doses of AZD1222. Of spike-specific TCRs, nearly half reportedly target regions left unmutated in variants. Seropositive status at baseline applied to only six AZD1222 recipients.

Notes on this clone: The antigen remains unidentified.

Trimming left V 7 bases short and J 3 bases short, with 18 bases between. This CDR3 is 15 amino acids long. Per germline, CDR1 MDHEN and CDR2 SYDVKM. The specimen was peripheral blood, collected on day 0 of AZD1222 vaccination. The receptor was derived from an adult in good health. The V gene is TRBV28, the J gene TRBJ1-2; D perhaps matches TRBD1 (6 bases). CDR3 amino acids: CASIAGELIDYGYTF. CDR3 bases: TGTGCCAGCATAGCAGGGGAACTCATAGACTATGGCTACACCTTC.